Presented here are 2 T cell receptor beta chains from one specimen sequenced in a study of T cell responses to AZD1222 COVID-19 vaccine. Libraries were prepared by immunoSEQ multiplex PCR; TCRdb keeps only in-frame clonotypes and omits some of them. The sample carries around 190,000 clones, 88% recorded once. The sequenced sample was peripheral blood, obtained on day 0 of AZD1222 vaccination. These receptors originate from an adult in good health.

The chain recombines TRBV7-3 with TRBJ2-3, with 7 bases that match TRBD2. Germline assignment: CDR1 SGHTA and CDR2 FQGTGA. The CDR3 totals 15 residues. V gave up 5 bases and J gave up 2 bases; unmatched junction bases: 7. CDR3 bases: TGTGCCAGCAGCCCCGGCGGACTAGTCACAGATACGCAGTATTTT. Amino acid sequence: CASSPGGLVTDTQYF.

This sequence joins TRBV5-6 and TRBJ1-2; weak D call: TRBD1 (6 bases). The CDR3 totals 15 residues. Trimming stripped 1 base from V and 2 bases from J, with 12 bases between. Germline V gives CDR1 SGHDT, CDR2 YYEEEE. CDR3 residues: CASSLFDRSNYGYTF. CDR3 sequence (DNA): TGTGCCAGCAGCTTGTTTGACAGGTCCAACTATGGCTACACCTTC.